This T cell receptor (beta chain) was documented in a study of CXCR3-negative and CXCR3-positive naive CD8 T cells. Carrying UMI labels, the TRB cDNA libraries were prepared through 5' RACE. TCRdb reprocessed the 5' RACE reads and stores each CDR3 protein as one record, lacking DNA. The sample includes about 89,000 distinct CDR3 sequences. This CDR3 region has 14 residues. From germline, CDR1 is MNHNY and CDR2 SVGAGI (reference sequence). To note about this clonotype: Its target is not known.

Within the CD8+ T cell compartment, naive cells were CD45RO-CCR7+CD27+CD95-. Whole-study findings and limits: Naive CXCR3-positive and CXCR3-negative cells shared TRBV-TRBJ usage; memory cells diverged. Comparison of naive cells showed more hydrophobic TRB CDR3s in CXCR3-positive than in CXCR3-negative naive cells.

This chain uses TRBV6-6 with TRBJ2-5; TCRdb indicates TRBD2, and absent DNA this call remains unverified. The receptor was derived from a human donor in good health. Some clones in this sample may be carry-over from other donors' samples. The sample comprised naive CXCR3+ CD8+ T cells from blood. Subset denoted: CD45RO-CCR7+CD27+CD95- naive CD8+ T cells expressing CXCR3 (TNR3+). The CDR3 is CASSSGGIQETQYF.